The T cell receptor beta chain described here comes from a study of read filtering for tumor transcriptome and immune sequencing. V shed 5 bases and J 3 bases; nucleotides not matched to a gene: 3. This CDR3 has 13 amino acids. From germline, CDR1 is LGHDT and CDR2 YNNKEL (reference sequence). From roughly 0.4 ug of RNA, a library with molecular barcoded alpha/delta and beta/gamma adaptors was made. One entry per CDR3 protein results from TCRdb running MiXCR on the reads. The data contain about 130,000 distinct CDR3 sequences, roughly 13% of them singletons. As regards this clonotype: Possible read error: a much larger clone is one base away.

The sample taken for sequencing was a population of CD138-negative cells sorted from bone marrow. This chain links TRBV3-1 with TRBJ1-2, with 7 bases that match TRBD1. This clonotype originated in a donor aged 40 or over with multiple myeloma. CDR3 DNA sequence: TGTGCCAGCAGCACAGGGGACTACTATGGCTACACCTTC. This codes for CASSTGDYYGYTF.